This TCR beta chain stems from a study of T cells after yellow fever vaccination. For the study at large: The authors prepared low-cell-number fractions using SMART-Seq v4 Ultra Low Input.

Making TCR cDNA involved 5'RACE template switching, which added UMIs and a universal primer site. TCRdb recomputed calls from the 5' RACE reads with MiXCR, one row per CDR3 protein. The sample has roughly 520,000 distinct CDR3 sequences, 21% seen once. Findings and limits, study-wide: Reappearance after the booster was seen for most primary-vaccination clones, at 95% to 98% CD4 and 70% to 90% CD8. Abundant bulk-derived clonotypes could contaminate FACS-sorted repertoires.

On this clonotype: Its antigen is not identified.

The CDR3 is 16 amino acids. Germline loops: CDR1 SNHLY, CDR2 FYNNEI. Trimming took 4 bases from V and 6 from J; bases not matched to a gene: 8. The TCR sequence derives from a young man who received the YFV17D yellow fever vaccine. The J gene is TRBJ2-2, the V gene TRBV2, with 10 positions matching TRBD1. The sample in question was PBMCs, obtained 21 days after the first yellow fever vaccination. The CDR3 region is CASSVGTGEKAGELFF. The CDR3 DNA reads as TGTGCCAGCAGTGTTGGGACAGGGGAAAAAGCCGGGGAGCTGTTTTTT.